The rows below give T cell receptor beta chains drawn from one sample of a study of blood T cell repertoires in COVID-19. Method: immunoSEQ multiplex PCR; TCRdb's copy keeps in-frame clones and lacks some. Of around 100,000 clones listed, approximately 81% are singletons. Sequencing used peripheral blood. The receptors were gathered from a man aged 35 to 55 with acute or convalescent COVID-19. CDR3s include the opening cysteine and the closing phenylalanine or tryptophan. The D gene is left open where the match is weak.

>TRBV5-1|TRBJ1-3|NA
CASSSGEFGNTIYF
>TRBV6-6|TRBJ1-4|NA
CASQGGGNEKLFF
>TRBV4-1|TRBJ2-7|NA
CASSQVQNAAPYEQYF
>TRBV6-2/TRBV6-3|TRBJ2-1|TRBD1
CASSYPHGTVQFEQFF
>TRBV7-9|TRBJ2-5|NA
CASSPSGTQYF
>TRBV30|TRBJ1-2|NA
CAWSVGQGVGYTF
>TRBV4-2|TRBJ2-1|TRBD2
CASSLRGGRDLNEQFF
>TRBV5-4|TRBJ1-1|NA
CASSLAGGSRTEAFF
>TRBV4-1|TRBJ2-4|NA
CASSQDRQGSNIQYF
>TRBV4-2|TRBJ2-5|NA
CASSQVGDSAIQETQYF
>TRBV2|TRBJ2-7|NA
CASRNPGQSYEQYF
>TRBV28|TRBJ2-7|NA
CASSPPRGAYEQYF
>TRBV5-5|TRBJ1-1|TRBD1
CASSSRGTEAFF
>TRBV14|TRBJ2-6|TRBD1
CASSRLGQGAAGANVLTF
>TRBV19|TRBJ2-1|NA
CASKGGIGSYNEQFF
>TRBV3-1/TRBV3-2|TRBJ2-3|NA
CASSPPRGSTDTQYF
>TRBV5-1|TRBJ1-2|TRBD1
CASSWAIGQGYGYTF
>TRBV7-8|TRBJ2-2|NA
CASSLGDRGRRNTGELFF
>TRBV5-1|TRBJ2-7|NA
CASSWAHEQYF
>TRBV9|TRBJ2-7|TRBD2
CASSVGGGRVYEQYF
>TRBV13|TRBJ2-1|TRBD1
CASSFDRAPYNEQFF
>TRBV29-1|TRBJ2-3|TRBD2
CSVRGGAADTQYF
>TRBV30|TRBJ2-4|TRBD2
CAWSGTATLAVPLAKNIQYF
>TRBV5-5|TRBJ2-5|NA
CASSLARGALFQETQYF
>TRBV28|TRBJ1-4|TRBD1
CASSFLQGEKLFF
>TRBV5-1|TRBJ2-7|TRBD1
CASSLLMGQRSYEQYF
>TRBV6-5|TRBJ1-6|TRBD1
CASRGTGGGEALLHF
>TRBV28|TRBJ1-5|NA
CASSRQATSNQPQHF
>TRBV7-2|TRBJ2-1|NA
CASSLAPDNEQFF
>TRBV5-1|TRBJ1-2|NA
CASSLDTYGYTF
>TRBV27|TRBJ1-2|NA
CASSLVGRNYGYTF
>TRBV12-3/TRBV12-4|TRBJ2-3|NA
CASSLRGRVTQYF
>TRBV6-5|TRBJ2-2|NA
CASRLGLAGELFF
>TRBV19|TRBJ1-1|TRBD1
CASSRTGNERSAFF
>TRBV5-1|TRBJ1-4|NA
CASSLVPTGSKEKLFF
>TRBV3-1/TRBV3-2|TRBJ2-2|NA
CASSPPIHLGTGELFF
>TRBV5-1|TRBJ2-5|TRBD1
CASSFTTGAFQETQYF
>TRBV7-8|TRBJ2-1|TRBD2
CASSFSGAEQFF
>TRBV12-3/TRBV12-4|TRBJ1-5|NA
CASSRISNQPQHF
>TRBV28|TRBJ2-2|NA
CASKGWRAQSPANTGELFF
>TRBV7-2|TRBJ2-7|TRBD2
CASSLAVLIPPRGGAYEQYF
>TRBV28|TRBJ2-7|TRBD2
CASSHQTSGSPYEQYF
>TRBV11-2|TRBJ2-2|NA
CASCHSWGRSNTGELFF
>TRBV23-1|TRBJ1-4|NA
CASSQPGVRTNEKLFF
>TRBV18|TRBJ2-2|NA
CASSPFGAELFF
>TRBV19|TRBJ2-1|NA
CASSIPGSSYNEQFF